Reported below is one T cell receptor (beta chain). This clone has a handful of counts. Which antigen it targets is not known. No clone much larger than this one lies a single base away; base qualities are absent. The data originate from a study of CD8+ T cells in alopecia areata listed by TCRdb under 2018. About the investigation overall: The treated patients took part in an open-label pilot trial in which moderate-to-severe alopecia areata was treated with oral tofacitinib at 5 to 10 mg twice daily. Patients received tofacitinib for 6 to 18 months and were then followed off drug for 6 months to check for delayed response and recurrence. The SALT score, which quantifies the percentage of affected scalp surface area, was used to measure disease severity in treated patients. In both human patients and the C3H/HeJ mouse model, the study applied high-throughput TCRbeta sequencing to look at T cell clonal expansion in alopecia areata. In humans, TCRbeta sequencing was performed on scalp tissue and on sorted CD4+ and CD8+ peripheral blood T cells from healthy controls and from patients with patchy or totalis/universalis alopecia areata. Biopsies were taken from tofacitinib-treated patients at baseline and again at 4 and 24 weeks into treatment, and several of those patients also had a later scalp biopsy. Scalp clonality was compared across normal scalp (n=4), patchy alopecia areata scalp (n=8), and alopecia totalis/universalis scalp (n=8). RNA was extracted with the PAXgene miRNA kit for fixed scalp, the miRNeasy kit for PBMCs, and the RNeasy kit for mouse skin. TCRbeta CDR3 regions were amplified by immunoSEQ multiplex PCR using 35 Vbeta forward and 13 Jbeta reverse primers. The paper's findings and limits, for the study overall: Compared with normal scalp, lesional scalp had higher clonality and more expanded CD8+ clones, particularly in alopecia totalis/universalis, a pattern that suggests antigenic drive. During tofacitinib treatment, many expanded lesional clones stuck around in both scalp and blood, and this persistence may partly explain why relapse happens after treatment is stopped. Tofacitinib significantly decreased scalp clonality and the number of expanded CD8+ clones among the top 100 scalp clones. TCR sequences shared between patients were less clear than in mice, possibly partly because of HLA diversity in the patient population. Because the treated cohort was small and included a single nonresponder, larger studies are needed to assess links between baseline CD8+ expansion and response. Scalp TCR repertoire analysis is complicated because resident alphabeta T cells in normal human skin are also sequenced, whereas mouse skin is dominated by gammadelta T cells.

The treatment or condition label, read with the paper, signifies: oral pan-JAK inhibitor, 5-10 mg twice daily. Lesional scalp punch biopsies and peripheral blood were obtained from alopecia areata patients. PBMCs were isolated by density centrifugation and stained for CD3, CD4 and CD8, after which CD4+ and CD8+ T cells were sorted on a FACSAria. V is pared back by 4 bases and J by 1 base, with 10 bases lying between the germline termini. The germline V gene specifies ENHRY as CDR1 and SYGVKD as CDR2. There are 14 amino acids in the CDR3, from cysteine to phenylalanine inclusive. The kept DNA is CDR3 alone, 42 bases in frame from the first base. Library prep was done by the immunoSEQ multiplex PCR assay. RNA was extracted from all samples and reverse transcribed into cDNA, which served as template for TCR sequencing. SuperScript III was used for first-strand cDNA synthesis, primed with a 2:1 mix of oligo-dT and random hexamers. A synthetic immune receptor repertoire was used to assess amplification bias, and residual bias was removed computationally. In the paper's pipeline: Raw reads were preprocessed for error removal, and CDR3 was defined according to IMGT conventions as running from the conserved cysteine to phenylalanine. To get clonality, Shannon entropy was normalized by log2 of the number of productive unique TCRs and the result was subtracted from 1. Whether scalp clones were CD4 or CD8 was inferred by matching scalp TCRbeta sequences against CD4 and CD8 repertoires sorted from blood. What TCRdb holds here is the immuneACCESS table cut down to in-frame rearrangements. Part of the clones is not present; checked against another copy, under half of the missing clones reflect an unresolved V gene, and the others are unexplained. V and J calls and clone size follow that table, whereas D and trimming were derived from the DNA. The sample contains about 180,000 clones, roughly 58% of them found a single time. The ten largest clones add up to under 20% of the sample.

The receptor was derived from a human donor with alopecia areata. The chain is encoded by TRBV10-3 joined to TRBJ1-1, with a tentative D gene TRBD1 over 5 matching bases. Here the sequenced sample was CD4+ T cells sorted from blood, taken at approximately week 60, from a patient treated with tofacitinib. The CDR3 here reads CAISAQGGNTEAFF. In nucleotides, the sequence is TGTGCCATCAGTGCCCAGGGTGGGAACACTGAAGCTTTCTTT.